The 12 T cell receptor beta chains in this list originate from one sample, sequenced in a study of monozygotic twins with inflammatory bowel disease. TCRdb reprocessed the 5' RACE reads, with one entry per CDR3 protein and no DNA. Its table lists some 83,000 distinct CDR3 sequences. Sequenced material: blood. These receptors all stem from a human donor with ulcerative colitis or Crohn's disease, or a healthy co-twin of an affected twin (not recorded which).

This sequence joins TRBV18 and TRBJ2-3. The CDR3 length is 12 residues. Germline CDR1 reads KGHSH; CDR2 reads LQKENI. This CDR3 reads CASSPIADAQYF.

V and J are TRBV2 and TRBJ2-4. The length of the CDR3 is 14 residues. The germline CDR1 and CDR2 sequences are SNHLY and FYNNEI. This CDR3 reads CASSEQMAQNIQYF.

The chain joins TRBV10-3 to TRBJ2-1; TCRdb's assignment of TRBD1 cannot be checked, as there is no DNA. This CDR3 has 14 amino acids. Germline lookup yields CDR1 ENHRY and CDR2 SYGVKD. The CDR3: CAISGDGDRLWQFF.

This chain joins TRBV10-3 and TRBJ1-1; there is no DNA to check the TCRdb D call of TRBD1. The CDR3 covers 15 residues. Germline loops: CDR1 ENHRY, CDR2 SYGVKD. The CDR3 sequence: CAISESAGGNTEAFF.

CDR3: CASSPQVSPVDTQYF. This chain connects TRBV18 to TRBJ2-3; the TCRdb call, TRBD1, lacks DNA for checking. The germline gives CDR1 KGHSH, CDR2 LQKENI. The CDR3 totals 15 residues.

The chain's CDR3 is CASSQSPPGNSGNTIYF. J is TRBJ1-3 and V is TRBV4-1. This CDR3 comprises 17 residues. Germline V gene sequence: CDR1 MGHRA, CDR2 YSYEKL.

The chain carries TRBV20-1 and TRBJ1-2; checking the TCRdb D call of TRBD1 is not possible without DNA. CDR1 and CDR2 (germline): DFQATT, SNEGSKA (reference sequence). CDR3 length equals 13 residues. The CDR3: CSAYRDRIYGYTF.

The V call is TRBV3-1, the J call TRBJ2-3; TCRdb calls TRBD2, which cannot be checked without DNA. The CDR3 is 17 amino acids. CDR1 is LGHDT, CDR2 YNNKEL, per germline (reference sequence). CDR3 loop: CASSRTSGGSKRRAQYF.

The chain carries TRBV5-1 and TRBJ2-2; TCRdb's D call of TRBD1 is untestable without DNA. This CDR3 spans 16 amino acids. CDR1 is SGHRS and CDR2 is YFSETQ in the germline V gene. CDR3 region: CASSLADRGNTGELFF.

The gene calls are TRBV7-7 and TRBJ2-2. Germline CDR1 SSHAT, CDR2 FNYEAQ (reference sequence). There are 14 residues in the CDR3. The CDR3 reads CASSLVALTGELFF.

This chain joins TRBV27 and TRBJ2-7; TCRdb returns TRBD1, unconfirmable since there is no DNA. Germline CDR1 is MNHEY and CDR2 is SMNVEV (reference sequence). The CDR3 length is 15 residues. The CDR3 sequence is CASSSNRDGIYEQYF.

The genes are TRBV4-1 and TRBJ2-7; TCRdb reports TRBD1, a call that lacks DNA to check it against. Germline V gene data show CDR1 as MGHRA and CDR2 as YSYEKL. The CDR3 has 16 amino acids. The CDR3 reads CASSHPGQGMKYEQYF.